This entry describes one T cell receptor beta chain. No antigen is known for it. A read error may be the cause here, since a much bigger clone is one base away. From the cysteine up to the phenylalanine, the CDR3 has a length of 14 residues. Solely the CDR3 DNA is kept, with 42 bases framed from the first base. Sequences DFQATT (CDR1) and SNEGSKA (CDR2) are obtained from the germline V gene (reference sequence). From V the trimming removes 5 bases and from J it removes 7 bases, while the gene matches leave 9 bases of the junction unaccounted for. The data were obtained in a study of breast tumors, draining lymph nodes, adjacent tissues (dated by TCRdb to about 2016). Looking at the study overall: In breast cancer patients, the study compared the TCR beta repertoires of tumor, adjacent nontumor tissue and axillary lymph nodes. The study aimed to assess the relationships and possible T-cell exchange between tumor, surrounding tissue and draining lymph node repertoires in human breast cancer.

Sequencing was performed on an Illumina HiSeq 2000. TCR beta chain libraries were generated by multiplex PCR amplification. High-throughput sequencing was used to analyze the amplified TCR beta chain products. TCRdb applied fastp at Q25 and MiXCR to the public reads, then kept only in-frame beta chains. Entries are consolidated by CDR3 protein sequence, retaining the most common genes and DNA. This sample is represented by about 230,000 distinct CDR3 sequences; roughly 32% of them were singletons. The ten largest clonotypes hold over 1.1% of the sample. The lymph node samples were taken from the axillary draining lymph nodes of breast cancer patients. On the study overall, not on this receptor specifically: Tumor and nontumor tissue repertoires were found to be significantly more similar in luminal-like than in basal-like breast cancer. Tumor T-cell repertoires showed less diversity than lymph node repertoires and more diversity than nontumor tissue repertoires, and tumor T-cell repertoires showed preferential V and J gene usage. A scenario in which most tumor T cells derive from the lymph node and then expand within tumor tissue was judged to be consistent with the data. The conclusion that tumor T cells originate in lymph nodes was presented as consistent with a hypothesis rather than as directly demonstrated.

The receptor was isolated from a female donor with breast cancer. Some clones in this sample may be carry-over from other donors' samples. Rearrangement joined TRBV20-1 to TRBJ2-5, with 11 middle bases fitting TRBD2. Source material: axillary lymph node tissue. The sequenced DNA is TGCAGTGCTGATAGCGGGAGGGCCGAAGCGACCCAGTACTTC. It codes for CSADSGRAEATQYF.